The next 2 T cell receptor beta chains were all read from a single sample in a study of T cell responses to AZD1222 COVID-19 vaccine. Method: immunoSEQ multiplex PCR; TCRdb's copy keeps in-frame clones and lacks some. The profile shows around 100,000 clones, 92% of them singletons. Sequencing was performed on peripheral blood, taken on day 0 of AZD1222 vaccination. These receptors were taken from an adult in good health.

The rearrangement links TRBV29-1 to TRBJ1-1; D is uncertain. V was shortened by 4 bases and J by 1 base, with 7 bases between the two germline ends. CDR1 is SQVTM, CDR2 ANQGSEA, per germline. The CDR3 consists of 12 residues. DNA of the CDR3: TGCAGCGTTGTGTCCCGGAACACTGAAGCTTTCTTT. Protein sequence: CSVVSRNTEAFF. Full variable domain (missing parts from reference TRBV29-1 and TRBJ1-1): SAVISQKPSRDICQRGTSLTIQCQVDSQVTMMFWYRQQPGQSLTLIATANQGSEATYESGFVIDKFPISRPNLTFSTLTVSNMSPEDSSIYLCSVVSRNTEAFFGQGTRLTVV.

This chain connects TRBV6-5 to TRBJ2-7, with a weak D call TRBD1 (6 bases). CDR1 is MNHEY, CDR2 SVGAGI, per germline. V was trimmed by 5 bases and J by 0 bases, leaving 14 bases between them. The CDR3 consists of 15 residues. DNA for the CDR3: TGTGCCAGCAGTACCTATCCGACAGGCTCCTACGAGCAGTACTTC. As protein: CASSTYPTGSYEQYF.